This TCR beta chain was found in a study of T cells in localized non-small cell lung cancer. CDR1 is SNHLY and CDR2 is FYNNEI in the germline V gene. CDR3 length: 15 residues. V was pared by 8 bases and J by 4 bases, with 12 bases of the junction left unmatched. The repertoire was sequenced with immunoSEQ multiplex PCR; TCRdb's copy has only in-frame clones and lacks some. The sample contains under 25,000 clones, less than 90% of which appear only once. The genes are TRBV2 and TRBJ2-5; the match to TRBD2 covers 8 bases. This receptor was identified in a man aged 40-75 years with stage II squamous cell lung carcinoma. The material sequenced was PBMCs, taken before any cancer treatment. This chain's CDR3 is CASGYGGATGETQYF. CDR3 sequence (DNA): TGTGCCAGCGGGTACGGGGGGGCGACTGGAGAGACCCAGTACTTC.